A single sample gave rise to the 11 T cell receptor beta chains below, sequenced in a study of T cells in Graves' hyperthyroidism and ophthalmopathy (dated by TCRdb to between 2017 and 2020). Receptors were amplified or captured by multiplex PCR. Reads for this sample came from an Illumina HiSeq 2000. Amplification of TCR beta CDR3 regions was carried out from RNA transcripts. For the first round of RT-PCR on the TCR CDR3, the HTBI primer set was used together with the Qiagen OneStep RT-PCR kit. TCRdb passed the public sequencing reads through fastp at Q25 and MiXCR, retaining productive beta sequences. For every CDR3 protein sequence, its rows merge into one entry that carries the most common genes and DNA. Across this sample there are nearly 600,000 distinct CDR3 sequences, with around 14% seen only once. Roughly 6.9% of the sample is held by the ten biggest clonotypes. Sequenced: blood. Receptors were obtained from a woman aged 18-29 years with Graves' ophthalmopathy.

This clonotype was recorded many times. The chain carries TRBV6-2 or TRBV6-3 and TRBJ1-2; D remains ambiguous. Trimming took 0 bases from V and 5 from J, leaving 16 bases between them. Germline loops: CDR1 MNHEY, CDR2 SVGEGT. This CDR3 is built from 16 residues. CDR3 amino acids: CASSYSPGGLQYGYTF. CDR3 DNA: TGTGCCAGCAGTTACTCACCGGGCGGATTACAGTATGGCTACACCTTC.

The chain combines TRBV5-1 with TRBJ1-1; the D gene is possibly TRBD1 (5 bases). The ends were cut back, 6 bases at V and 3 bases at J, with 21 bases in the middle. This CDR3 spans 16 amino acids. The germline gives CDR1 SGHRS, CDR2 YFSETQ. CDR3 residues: CASTRQGGVKYTEAFF. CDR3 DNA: TGCGCCAGCACCAGGCAGGGCGGCGTAAAATACACTGAAGCTTTCTTT.

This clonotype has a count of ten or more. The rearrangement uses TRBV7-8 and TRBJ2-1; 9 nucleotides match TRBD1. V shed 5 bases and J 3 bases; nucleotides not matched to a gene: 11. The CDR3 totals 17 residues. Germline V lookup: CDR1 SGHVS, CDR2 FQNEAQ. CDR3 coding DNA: TGTGCCAGCAGCCCGGGACAGGGAACGGAGTACTACAATGAGCAGTTCTTC. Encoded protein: CASSPGQGTEYYNEQFF.

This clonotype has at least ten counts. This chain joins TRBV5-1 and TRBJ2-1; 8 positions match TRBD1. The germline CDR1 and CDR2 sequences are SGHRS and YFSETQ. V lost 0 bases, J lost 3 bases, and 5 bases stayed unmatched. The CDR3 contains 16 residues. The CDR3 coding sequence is TGCGCCAGCAGCTTGGTAGGGGACAGGAACTACAATGAGCAGTTCTTC. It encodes CASSLVGDRNYNEQFF.

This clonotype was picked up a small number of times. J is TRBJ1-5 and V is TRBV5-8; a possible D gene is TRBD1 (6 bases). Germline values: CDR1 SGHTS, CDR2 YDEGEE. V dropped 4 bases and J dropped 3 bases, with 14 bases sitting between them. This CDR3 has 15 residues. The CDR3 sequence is CASSVGGAHNQPQHF. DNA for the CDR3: TGTGCCAGCAGCGTCGGGGGGGCCCACAATCAGCCCCAGCATTTT.

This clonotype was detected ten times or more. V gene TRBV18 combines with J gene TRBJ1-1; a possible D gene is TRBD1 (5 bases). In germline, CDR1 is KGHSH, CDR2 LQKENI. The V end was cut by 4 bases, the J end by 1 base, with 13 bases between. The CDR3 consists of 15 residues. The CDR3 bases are TGTGCCAGCTCACTGGAGGGGCCCCCGAACACTGAAGCTTTCTTT. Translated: CASSLEGPPNTEAFF.

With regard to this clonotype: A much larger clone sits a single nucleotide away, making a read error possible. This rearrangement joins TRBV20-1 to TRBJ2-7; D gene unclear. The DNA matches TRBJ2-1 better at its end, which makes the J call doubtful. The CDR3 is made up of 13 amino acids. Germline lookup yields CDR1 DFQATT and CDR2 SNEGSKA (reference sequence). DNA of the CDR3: TGCAGTGCTAGAGATCCGTCGGGCTACGAGCAGTTCTTC. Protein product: CSARDPSGYEQFF.

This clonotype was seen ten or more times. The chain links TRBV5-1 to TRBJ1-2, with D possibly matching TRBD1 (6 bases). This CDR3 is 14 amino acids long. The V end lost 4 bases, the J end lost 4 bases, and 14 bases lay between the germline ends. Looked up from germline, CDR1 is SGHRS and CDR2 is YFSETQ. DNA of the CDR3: TGCGCCAGCAGCCCCCCACAGGGACTCTATGGCTACACCTTC. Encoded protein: CASSPPQGLYGYTF.

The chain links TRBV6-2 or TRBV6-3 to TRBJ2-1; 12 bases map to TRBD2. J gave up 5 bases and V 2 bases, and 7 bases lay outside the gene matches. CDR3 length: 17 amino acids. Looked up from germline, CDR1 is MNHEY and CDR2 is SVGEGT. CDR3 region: CASSYPLLAGGDNEQFF. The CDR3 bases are TGTGCCAGCAGTTACCCCCTTCTAGCGGGAGGGGACAATGAGCAGTTCTTC.

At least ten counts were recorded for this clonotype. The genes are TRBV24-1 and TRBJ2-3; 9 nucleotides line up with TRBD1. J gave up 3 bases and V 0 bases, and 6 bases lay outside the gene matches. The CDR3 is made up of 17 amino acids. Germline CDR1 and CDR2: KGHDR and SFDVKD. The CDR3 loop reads CATSDLGDRANTDTQYF. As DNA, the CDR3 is TGTGCCACCAGTGATTTGGGGGACAGGGCAAATACAGATACGCAGTATTTT.

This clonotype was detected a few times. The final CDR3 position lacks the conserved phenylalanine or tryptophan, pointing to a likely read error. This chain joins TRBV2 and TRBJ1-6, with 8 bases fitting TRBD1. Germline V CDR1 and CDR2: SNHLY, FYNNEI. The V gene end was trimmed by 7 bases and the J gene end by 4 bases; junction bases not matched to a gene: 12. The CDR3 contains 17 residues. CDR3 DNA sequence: TGTGCCAGCATCACGGATGGACAGGGAGGGTATAATTCACCCCTCCACCTT. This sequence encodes CASITDGQGGYNSPLHL.